The clone carrying this T cell receptor (beta chain) was counted a few times. The sample belongs to a study of T-cell memory formation after mild COVID-19. Trimming shortened V by 5 bases and J by 3 bases, and 18 bases separated the two germline ends. This CDR3 comprises 16 residues. CDR1 and CDR2 (germline): SGHRS, YFSETQ. TCRdb fed the 5' RACE reads into MiXCR, producing one record per CDR3 protein. This table holds around 130,000 distinct CDR3 sequences, about 14% found once. This sequence was found in an adult woman who had mild COVID-19 (a few samples of this study predate the infection). Cell type and time point are not known. V usage is TRBV5-1 and J usage is TRBJ2-1; D tentatively fits TRBD1 or TRBD2 (5 bases each). Sequencing was carried out using PBMCs or a T cell subset sorted from them (not recorded which). CDR3: CASSRDPSGDYNEQFF. Written as DNA, the CDR3 is TGCGCCAGCAGTCGGGACCCCTCAGGAGACTACAATGAGCAGTTCTTC.